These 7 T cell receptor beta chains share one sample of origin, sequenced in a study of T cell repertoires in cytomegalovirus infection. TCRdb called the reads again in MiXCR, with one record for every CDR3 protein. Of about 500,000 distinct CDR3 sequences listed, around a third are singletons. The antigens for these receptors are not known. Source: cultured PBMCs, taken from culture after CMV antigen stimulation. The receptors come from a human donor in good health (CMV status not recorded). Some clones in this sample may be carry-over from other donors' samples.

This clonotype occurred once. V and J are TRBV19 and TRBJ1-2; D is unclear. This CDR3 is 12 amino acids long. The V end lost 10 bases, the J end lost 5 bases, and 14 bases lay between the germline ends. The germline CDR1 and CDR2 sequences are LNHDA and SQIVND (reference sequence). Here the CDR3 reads CAIGGLEYGYTF. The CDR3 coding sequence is TGTGCCATCGGCGGCCTGGAATATGGCTACACCTTC.

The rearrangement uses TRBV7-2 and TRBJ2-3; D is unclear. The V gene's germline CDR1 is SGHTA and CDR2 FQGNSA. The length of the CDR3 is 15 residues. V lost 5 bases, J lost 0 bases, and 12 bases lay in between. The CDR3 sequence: CASSPLGTSTDTQYF. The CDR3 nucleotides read TGTGCCAGCAGCCCCCTGGGCACTAGCACAGATACGCAGTATTTT.

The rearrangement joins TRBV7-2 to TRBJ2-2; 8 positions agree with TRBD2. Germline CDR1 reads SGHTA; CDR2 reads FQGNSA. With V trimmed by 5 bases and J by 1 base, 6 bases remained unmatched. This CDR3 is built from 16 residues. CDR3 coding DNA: TGTGCCAGCAGCCAGGTAGCGGGATGGAACACCGGGGAGCTGTTTTTT. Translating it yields CASSQVAGWNTGELFF.

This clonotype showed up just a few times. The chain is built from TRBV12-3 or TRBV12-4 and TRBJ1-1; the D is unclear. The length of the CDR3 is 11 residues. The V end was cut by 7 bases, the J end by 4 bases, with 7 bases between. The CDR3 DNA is TGTGCCAGCACCGAGGCCACTGAAGCTTTCTTT. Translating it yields CASTEATEAFF.

The CDR3 is CASRGQALLSTDTQYF. CDR3 sequence (DNA): TGTGCCAGCAGGGGACAGGCCCTGTTAAGCACAGATACGCAGTATTTT. V usage is TRBV6-5 and J usage is TRBJ2-3; 8 bases match TRBD1. Germline V gene lookup returns CDR1 MNHEY and CDR2 SVGAGI. This CDR3 region has 16 residues. The J segment lost 0 bases and the V segment lost 6 bases, leaving 8 bases of the junction unmatched.

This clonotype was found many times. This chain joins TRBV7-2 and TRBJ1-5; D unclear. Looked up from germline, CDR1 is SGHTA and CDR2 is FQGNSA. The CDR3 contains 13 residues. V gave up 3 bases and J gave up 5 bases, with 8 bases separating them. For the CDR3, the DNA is TGTGCCAGCAGCTTTTCGCTGGATCAGCCCCAGCATTTT. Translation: CASSFSLDQPQHF.

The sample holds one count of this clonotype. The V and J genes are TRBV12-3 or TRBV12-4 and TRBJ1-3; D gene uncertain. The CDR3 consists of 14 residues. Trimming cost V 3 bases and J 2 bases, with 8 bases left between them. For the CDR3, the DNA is TGTGCCAGCAGTTTTTTATCCACTGGAAACACCATATATTTT. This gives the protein CASSFLSTGNTIYF.